Following are 24 T cell receptor beta chains from one sample sequenced in a study of radiotherapy plus CTLA-4 blockade in lung cancer. Using immunoSEQ multiplex PCR, the repertoire was profiled, and TCRdb retains in-frame clones only, with some absent. The sample shows 45,000 or so clones, nearly 90% of them seen only once. The specimen comprised peripheral blood, sampled from a patient treated with radiotherapy plus ipilimumab. These receptor sequences come from a human donor with non-small cell lung cancer whose response to radiotherapy plus ipilimumab could not be evaluated.

The CDR3 loop is CASSSRPGLANTDTQYF. CDR3 bases: TGTGCCAGCAGCTCCAGACCGGGACTAGCGAACACAGATACGCAGTATTTT. V gene TRBV7-6 combines with J gene TRBJ2-3; the match to TRBD2 covers 10 bases. The trim removed 4 bases at V and 2 bases at J, leaving 9 bases unmatched. Germline CDR1 and CDR2: SGHVS and FNYEAQ. The CDR3 runs 17 residues.

The genes are TRBV19 and TRBJ1-4; 8 bases line up with TRBD1. V lost 3 bases and J lost 0; bases outside the gene matches: 15. The germline V gene encodes CDR1 LNHDA and CDR2 SQIVND (reference sequence). The CDR3 length is 20 residues. CDR3 residues: CASSIYWNRGITATNEKLFF. The CDR3 DNA follows: TGTGCCAGTAGTATTTACTGGAACAGGGGGATTACTGCAACTAATGAAAAACTGTTTTTT.

The chain has TRBV7-9 and TRBJ1-1; D uncertain. Looked up from germline, CDR1 is SEHNR and CDR2 is FQNEAQ (reference sequence). Trimming took 2 bases from V and 2 from J, leaving 12 bases between them. The CDR3 contains 15 residues. The CDR3 DNA reads as TGTGCCAGCAGCTTACCGGGGAGGGATAACACTGAAGCTTTCTTT. This encodes CASSLPGRDNTEAFF.

CDR3 protein: CAWSYGTGGEETQYF. CDR3 DNA: TGTGCCTGGAGCTACGGGACAGGGGGCGAGGAGACCCAGTACTTC. V usage is TRBV30 and J usage is TRBJ2-5, with TRBD1 matching 12 bases. CDR3 length: 15 amino acids. CDR1 is GTSNPN and CDR2 is SVGIG in the germline V gene (reference sequence). V lost 3 bases to trimming and J lost 5 bases; unmatched junction nucleotides: 7.

V usage is TRBV7-2 and J usage is TRBJ2-3, with 10 bases that match TRBD1. From germline, CDR1 is SGHTA and CDR2 FQGNSA. The length of the CDR3 is 15 residues. J gave up 2 bases and V 5 bases, and 4 bases lay outside the gene matches. The CDR3 here is CASSRQGALTDTQYF. The CDR3 nucleotides read TGTGCCAGCAGCAGACAGGGGGCTCTCACAGATACGCAGTATTTT.

The chain couples TRBV14 to TRBJ2-2; D remains unclear. CDR1 and CDR2 from the germline V gene are SGHDN and FVKESK. Trimming took off 6 bases at V and 6 bases at J, with 11 bases between the two ends. This CDR3 spans 13 amino acids. The CDR3 DNA is TGTGCCAGCAGTCGCTTAGAGCCCGGGGAGCTGTTTTTT. Its protein product is CASSRLEPGELFF.

The CDR3 spells CASRHGEGGGYTF. CDR3 coding DNA: TGTGCCAGCAGGCACGGGGAGGGTGGGGGCTACACCTTC. J is TRBJ1-2 and V is TRBV27; D unresolved. CDR1 MNHEY and CDR2 SMNVEV come from the germline V gene (reference sequence). The ends were cut back, 6 bases at V and 8 bases at J, with 16 bases in the middle. The length of the CDR3 is 13 residues.

The chain has TRBV28 and TRBJ2-3; TRBD2 agrees at 8 bases. The CDR3 consists of 16 residues. Per germline, CDR1 MDHEN and CDR2 SYDVKM. V trimming: 6 bases; J trimming: 0 bases; junction bases outside the gene matches: 8. CDR3 nucleotides: TGTGCCAGCAGCCTTCCCGGACTAGCTAGCACAGATACGCAGTATTTT. It yields the protein CASSLPGLASTDTQYF.

This chain connects TRBV9 to TRBJ1-5; TRBD1 is a possible D gene (5 bases). Germline values: CDR1 SGDLS, CDR2 YYNGEE. V was cut by 0 bases and J by 4 bases, with 11 bases left in between. The length of the CDR3 is 15 residues. CDR3: CASSVDGALNQPQHF. The CDR3 DNA reads TGTGCCAGCAGCGTAGATGGGGCTCTTAATCAGCCCCAGCATTTT. Full variable domain (remainder filled in from reference TRBV9 and TRBJ1-5): DSGVTQTPKHLITATGQRVTLRCSPRSGDLSVYWYQQSLDQGLQFLIQYYNGEERAKGNILERFSAQQFPDLHSELNLSSLELGDSALYFCASSVDGALNQPQHFGDGTRLSIL.

The chain has TRBV27 and TRBJ1-4, with a tentative D call TRBD1 (6 bases). The CDR3 extends over 14 amino acids. V lost 6 bases and J 5 bases, leaving 13 bases between the germline ends. The germline V gene has CDR1 MNHEY and CDR2 SMNVEV (reference sequence). The CDR3 region has the DNA TGTGCCAGCAGATACGACAGGAGGAATGAAAAACTGTTTTTT. Protein product: CASRYDRRNEKLFF.

The J gene is TRBJ1-2, the V gene TRBV9; D gene ambiguous. V shed 5 bases and J shed 8 bases, with 10 bases lying between them. The CDR3 sequence is 11 residues long. Germline V gives CDR1 SGDLS, CDR2 YYNGEE. The CDR3 nucleotides are TGTGCCAGCAGTGATCCCCGGGGCTACACCTTC. This sequence encodes CASSDPRGYTF.

V and J are TRBV7-6 and TRBJ1-3; 7 bases align to TRBD1. The CDR3 is made up of 14 amino acids. V lost 5 bases to trimming and J lost 2 bases; unmatched junction nucleotides: 3. Looked up from germline, CDR1 is SGHVS and CDR2 is FNYEAQ. CDR3 bases: TGTGCCAGCAGCCCCACAGGGGCTGGAAACACCATATATTTT. Protein product: CASSPTGAGNTIYF.

This clone has only one observation. The CDR3 region has the DNA TGTGCCAGCAGCTTAGAAGGGGGGGCTGGAAACACCATATATTTT. As protein: CASSLEGGAGNTIYF. This chain joins TRBV7-9 and TRBJ1-3, with TRBD1 as a possible D gene (6 bases). The CDR3 is 15 residues long. The germline gives CDR1 SEHNR, CDR2 FQNEAQ (reference sequence). Trimming shortened V by 1 base and J by 2 bases, and 9 bases separated the two germline ends.

This clone came up a few times. The chain links TRBV9 to TRBJ1-3; possible D gene TRBD1, 5 bases. This CDR3 comprises 15 residues. Germline-derived CDR1 and CDR2 are SGDLS and YYNGEE. Between the trimmed V and J ends, which lost 5 bases and 0 bases, there was a span of 12 bases. The CDR3 sequence is CASSSQVNSGNTIYF. As DNA, the CDR3 is TGTGCCAGCAGTTCACAGGTGAACTCTGGAAACACCATATATTTT.

The V and J genes are TRBV5-1 and TRBJ2-5; D call uncertain. CDR3 length: 15 residues. Germline V gene sequence: CDR1 SGHRS, CDR2 YFSETQ. The V and J ends lost 4 bases and 2 bases respectively, with 15 bases between them. The CDR3 DNA reads TGCGCCAGCAGCCCCCAGATGGCTAGGCAAGAGACCCAGTACTTC. Protein sequence: CASSPQMARQETQYF.

This clone has only a few counts. The V call is TRBV29-1, the J call TRBJ1-1, with D tentatively TRBD1 (6 bases). The CDR3 runs 13 residues. Germline V CDR1 and CDR2: SQVTM, ANQGSEA. V was pared by 6 bases and J by 1 base, with 12 bases between. The CDR3, as DNA: TGCAGCGTCGCAGGGACACCGAACACTGAAGCTTTCTTT. Its protein is CSVAGTPNTEAFF.

J is TRBJ1-2 and V is TRBV6-1; TRBD1 might be the D (6 bases). The length of the CDR3 is 13 residues. Germline values: CDR1 MNHNS, CDR2 SASEGT. V was pared by 6 bases and J by 0 bases, with 8 bases between. CDR3 region: CASRTGTNYGYTF. CDR3 coding DNA: TGTGCCAGCAGGACAGGCACTAACTATGGCTACACCTTC.

The CDR3 nucleotides are TGTGCCAGCAGTCCTCTTAAAACCGACCGGGCGGGCGAGCAGTACTTC. Translated: CASSPLKTDRAGEQYF. This rearrangement joins TRBV27 to TRBJ2-7; the D gene is possibly TRBD2 (5 bases). Germline CDR1 and CDR2: MNHEY and SMNVEV (reference sequence). Deletions cut 5 bases from V and 6 bases from J, with 23 bases between. The CDR3 is 16 amino acids.

The chain couples TRBV9 to TRBJ2-5; D possibly corresponds to TRBD1 (6 bases). The germline gives CDR1 SGDLS, CDR2 YYNGEE. V was shortened by 4 bases and J by 4 bases, with 11 bases between the two germline ends. This CDR3 contains 13 residues. The CDR3, as DNA: TGTGCCAGCAGCCGCCAGGGGACAGAGACCCAGTACTTC. Residues: CASSRQGTETQYF.

This clone came up a few times. The chain links TRBV11-2 to TRBJ2-7; 7 bases fit TRBD2. The V segment lost 4 bases and the J segment 10 bases; nucleotides outside the gene matches: 16. The CDR3 totals 15 residues. CDR1 is SGHAT, CDR2 FQNNGV, per germline. The DNA for the CDR3 is TGTGCCAGCAGCTCACTCGCCCTTTCTAGCGGTGAACAGTACTTC. Translating gives CASSSLALSSGEQYF.

This chain links TRBV4-3 with TRBJ2-7, with 10 nucleotides matching TRBD1. The CDR3 length is 16 residues. Germline lookup yields CDR1 LGHNA and CDR2 YSLEER. The J segment lost 3 bases and the V segment lost 2 bases, leaving 7 bases of the junction unmatched. The CDR3 is CASSQFLGQGYYEQYF. The CDR3 bases are TGCGCCAGCAGCCAATTCCTGGGACAGGGGTACTACGAGCAGTACTTC.

The chain couples TRBV7-2 to TRBJ1-2; D unclear. Germline V gives CDR1 SGHTA, CDR2 FQGNSA. This CDR3 region has 13 residues. Trimming took off 5 bases at V and 4 bases at J, with 11 bases between the two ends. CDR3 loop: CASSQRTVYGYTF. The CDR3 region has the DNA TGTGCCAGCAGCCAAAGGACTGTCTATGGCTACACCTTC.

This sequence joins TRBV10-2 and TRBJ1-2, with 8 bases fitting TRBD1. Germline CDR1 reads WSHSY; CDR2 reads SAAADI. The CDR3 runs to 17 residues. V dropped 6 bases and J dropped 2; count of bases not matched to a gene: 14. Here the CDR3 reads CASSEDAGGWLNYGYTF. CDR3 bases: TGCGCCAGCAGCGAGGACGCAGGGGGCTGGTTGAACTATGGCTACACCTTC.

V gene TRBV18 combines with J gene TRBJ2-7; 7 bases are a match to TRBD2. Looked up from germline, CDR1 is KGHSH and CDR2 is LQKENI. The CDR3 sequence is 15 residues long. V shed 0 bases, J shed 0 bases, and the junction held 2 bases outside the gene matches. Here the CDR3 reads CASSPPAGTSYEQYF. The CDR3 DNA reads TGTGCCAGCTCACCACCAGCGGGGACCTCCTACGAGCAGTACTTC.